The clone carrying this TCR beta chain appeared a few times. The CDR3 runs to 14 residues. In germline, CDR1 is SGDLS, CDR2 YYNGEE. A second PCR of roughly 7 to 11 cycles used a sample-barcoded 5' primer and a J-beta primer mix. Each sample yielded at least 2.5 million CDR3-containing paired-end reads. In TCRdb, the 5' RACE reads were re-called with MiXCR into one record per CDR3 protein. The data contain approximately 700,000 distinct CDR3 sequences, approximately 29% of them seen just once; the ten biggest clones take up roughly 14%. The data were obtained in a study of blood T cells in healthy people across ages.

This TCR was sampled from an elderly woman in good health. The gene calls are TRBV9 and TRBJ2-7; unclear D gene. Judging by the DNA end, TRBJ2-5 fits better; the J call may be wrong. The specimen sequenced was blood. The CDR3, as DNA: TGTGCCAGCAGCGCCTACAATACGCAAGAGACCCAGTACTTC. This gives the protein CASSAYNTQETQYF.